This T cell receptor (beta chain) was sequenced during a study of cytomegalovirus exposure and HLA in healthy donors. Remarks on this clone: What it binds is unknown.

V lost 4 bases and J lost 0; bases outside the gene matches: 3. CDR1 and CDR2 from the germline V gene are SGHTA and FQGNSA. The CDR3 spans 15 residues. Primers: 60 Vbeta forward and 13 Jbeta reverse. TCRdb's copy holds only in-frame clones and misses some; the assay was immunoSEQ multiplex PCR. The table lists about 180,000 clones, about four fifths of them singletons. Study observations and caveats: In a later analysis, a missense DCLRE1C variant was linked to TCR beta V- and J-gene trimming. A later analysis found that most CMV-associated TCR beta chains appeared HLA-restricted. Across donors, sequencing depth was assumed by presence/absence analyses to be roughly uniform.

The TCR originated in a man between 40 and 49 years old in good health and CMV-seronegative. The sample consisted of PBMCs. The J gene is TRBJ1-3, the V gene TRBV7-2; 7 bases are a match to TRBD1. The CDR3 loop reads CASSWDSSSGNTIYF. As DNA, the CDR3 is TGTGCCAGCAGCTGGGACAGCAGCTCTGGAAACACCATATATTTT.